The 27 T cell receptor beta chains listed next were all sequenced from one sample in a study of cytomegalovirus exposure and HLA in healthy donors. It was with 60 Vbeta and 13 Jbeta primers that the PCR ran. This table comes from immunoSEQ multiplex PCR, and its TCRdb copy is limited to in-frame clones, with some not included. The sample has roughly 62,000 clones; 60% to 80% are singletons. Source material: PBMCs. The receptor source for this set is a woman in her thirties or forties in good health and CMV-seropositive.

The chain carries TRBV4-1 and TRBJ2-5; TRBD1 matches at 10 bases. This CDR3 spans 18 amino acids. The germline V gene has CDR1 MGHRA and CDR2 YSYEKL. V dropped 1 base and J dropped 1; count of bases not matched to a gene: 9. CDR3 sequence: CASSQARDRGDRQETQYF. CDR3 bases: TGCGCCAGCAGCCAAGCCCGGGACAGGGGAGATCGCCAAGAGACCCAGTACTTC.

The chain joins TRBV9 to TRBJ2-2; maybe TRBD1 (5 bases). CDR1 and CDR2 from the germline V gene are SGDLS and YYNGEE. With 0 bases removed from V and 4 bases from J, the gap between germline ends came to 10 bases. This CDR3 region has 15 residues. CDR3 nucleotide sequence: TGTGCCAGCAGCGTAGCGACAGTTGGCACCGGGGAGCTGTTTTTT. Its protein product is CASSVATVGTGELFF. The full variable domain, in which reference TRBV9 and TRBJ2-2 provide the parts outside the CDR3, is DSGVTQTPKHLITATGQRVTLRCSPRSGDLSVYWYQQSLDQGLQFLIQYYNGEERAKGNILERFSAQQFPDLHSELNLSSLELGDSALYFCASSVATVGTGELFFGEGSRLTVL.

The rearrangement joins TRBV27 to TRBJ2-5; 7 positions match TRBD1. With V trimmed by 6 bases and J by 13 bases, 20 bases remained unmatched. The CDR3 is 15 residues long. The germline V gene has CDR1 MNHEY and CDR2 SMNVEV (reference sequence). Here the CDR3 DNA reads TGTGCCAGCAGCCCAACCGGGACAGTCTTTACTGGAGGGTACTTC. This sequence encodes CASSPTGTVFTGGYF.

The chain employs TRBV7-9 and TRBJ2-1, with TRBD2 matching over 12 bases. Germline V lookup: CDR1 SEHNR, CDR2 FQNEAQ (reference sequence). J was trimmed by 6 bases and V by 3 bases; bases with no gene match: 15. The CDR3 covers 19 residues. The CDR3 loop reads CASSFLAGGIMRPSNEQFF. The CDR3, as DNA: TGTGCCAGCAGCTTTCTAGCGGGGGGGATAATGCGCCCCAGCAATGAGCAGTTCTTC.

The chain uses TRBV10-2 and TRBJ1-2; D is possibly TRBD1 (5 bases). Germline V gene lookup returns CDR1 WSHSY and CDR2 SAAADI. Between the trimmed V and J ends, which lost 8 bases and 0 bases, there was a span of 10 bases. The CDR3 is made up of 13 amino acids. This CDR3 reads CASLRGTNYGYTF. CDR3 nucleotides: TGCGCCAGCCTCCGGGGGACTAACTATGGCTACACCTTC.

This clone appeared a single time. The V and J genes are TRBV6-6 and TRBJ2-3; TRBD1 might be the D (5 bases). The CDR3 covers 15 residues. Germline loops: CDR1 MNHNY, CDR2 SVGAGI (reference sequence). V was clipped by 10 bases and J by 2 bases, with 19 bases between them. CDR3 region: CATTGYGRSTDTQYF. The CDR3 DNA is TGTGCCACCACAGGTTATGGCCGTTCCACAGATACGCAGTATTTT.

The CDR3 DNA follows: TGTGCCAGCAGCCCCCGGACTAGCGGGTATGAGACCCAGTACTTC. Encoded protein: CASSPRTSGYETQYF. The J gene is TRBJ2-5, the V gene TRBV7-7; 11 bases agree with TRBD2. Germline V gives CDR1 SSHAT, CDR2 FNYEAQ (reference sequence). V trimming: 5 bases; J trimming: 5 bases; junction bases outside the gene matches: 7. CDR3 size: 15 residues.

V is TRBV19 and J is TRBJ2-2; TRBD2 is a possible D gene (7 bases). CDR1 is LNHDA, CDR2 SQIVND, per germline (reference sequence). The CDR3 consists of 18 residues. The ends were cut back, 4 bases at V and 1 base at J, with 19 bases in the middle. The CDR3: CASSRVWAGAQNTGELFF. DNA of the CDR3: TGTGCCAGTAGTAGGGTCTGGGCGGGGGCCCAGAACACCGGGGAGCTGTTTTTT. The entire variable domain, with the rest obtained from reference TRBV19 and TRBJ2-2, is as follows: DGGITQSPKYLFRKEGQNVTLSCEQNLNHDAMYWYRQDPGQGLRLIYYSQIVNDFQKGDIAEGYSVSREKKESFPLTVTSAQKNPTAFYLCASSRVWAGAQNTGELFFGEGSRLTVL.

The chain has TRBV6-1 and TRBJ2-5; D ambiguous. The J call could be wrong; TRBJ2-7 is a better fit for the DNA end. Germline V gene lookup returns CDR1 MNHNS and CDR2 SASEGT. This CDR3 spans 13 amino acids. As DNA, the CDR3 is TGTGCCAGCAGCGAGTCCCCCTCCTACGAGCAGTACTTC. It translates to CASSESPSYEQYF.

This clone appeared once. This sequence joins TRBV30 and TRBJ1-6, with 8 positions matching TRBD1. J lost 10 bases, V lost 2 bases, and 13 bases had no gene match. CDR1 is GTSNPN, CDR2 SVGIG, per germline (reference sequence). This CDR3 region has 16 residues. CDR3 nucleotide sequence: TGTGCCTGGAGTTTAAGGACAGGGATGGTAAGCTCACCCCTCCACTTT. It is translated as CAWSLRTGMVSSPLHF. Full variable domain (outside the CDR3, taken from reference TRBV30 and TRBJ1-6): SQTIHQWPATLVQPVGSPLSLECTVEGTSNPNLYWYRQAAGRGLQLLFYSVGIGQISSEVPQNLSASRPQDRQFILSSKKLLLSDSGFYLCAWSLRTGMVSSPLHFGNGTRLTVT.

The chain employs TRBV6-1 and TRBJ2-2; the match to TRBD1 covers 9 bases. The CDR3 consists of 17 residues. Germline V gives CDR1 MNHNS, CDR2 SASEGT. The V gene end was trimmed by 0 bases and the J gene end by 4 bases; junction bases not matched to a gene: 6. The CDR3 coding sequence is TGTGCCAGCAGTGAAGCGTGGACAGGGGTCGGCACCGGGGAGCTGTTTTTT. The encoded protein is CASSEAWTGVGTGELFF.

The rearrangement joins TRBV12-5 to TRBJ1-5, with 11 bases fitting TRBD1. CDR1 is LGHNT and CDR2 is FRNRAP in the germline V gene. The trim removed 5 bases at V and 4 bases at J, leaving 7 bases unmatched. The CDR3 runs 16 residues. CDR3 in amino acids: CASGLGDRGGNQPQHF. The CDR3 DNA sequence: TGTGCTAGTGGTCTAGGGGACAGGGGGGGGAATCAGCCCCAGCATTTT.

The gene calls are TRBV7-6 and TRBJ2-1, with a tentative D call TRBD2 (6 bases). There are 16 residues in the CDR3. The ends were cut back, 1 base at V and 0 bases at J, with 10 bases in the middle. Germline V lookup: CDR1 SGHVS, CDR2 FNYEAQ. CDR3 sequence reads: CASSLGDGSSYNEQFF. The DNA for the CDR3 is TGTGCCAGCAGCTTAGGGGACGGGAGCTCCTACAATGAGCAGTTCTTC. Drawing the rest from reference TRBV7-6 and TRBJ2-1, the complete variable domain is GAGVSQSPRYKVTKRGQDVALRCDPISGHVSLYWYRQALGQGPEFLTYFNYEAQQDKSGLPNDRFSAERPEGSISTLTIQRTEQRDSAMYRCASSLGDGSSYNEQFFGPGTRLTVL.

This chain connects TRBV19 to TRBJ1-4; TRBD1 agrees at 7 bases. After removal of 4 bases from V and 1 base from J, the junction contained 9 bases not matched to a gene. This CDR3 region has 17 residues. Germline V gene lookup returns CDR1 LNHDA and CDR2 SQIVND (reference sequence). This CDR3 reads CASSTGLYRGTNEKLFF. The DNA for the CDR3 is TGTGCCAGTAGTACGGGACTCTACAGGGGAACTAATGAAAAACTGTTTTTT.

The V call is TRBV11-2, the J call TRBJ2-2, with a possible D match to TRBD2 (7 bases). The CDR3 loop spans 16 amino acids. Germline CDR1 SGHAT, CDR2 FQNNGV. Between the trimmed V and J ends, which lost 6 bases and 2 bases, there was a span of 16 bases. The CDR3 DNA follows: TGTGCCAGCAGAGGAGGGGGGAGGGCCAACACCGGGGAGCTGTTTTTT. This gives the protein CASRGGGRANTGELFF.

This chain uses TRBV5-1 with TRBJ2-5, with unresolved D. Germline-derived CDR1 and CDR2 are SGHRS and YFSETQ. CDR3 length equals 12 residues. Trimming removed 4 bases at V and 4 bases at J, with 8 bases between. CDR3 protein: CASSRVGETQYF. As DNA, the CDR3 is TGCGCCAGCAGCCGGGTTGGAGAGACCCAGTACTTC.

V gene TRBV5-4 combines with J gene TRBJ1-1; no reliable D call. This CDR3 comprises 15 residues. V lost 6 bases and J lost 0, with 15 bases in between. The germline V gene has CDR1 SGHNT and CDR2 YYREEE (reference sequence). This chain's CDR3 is CASTSRLAMNTEAFF. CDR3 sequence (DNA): TGTGCCAGCACCTCCCGTTTAGCGATGAACACTGAAGCTTTCTTT.

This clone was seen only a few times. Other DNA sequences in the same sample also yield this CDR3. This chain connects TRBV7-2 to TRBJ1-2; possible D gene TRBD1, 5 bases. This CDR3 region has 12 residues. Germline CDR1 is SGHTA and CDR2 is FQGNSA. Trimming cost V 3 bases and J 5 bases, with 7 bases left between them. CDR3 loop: CASSFQGYGYTF. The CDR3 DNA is TGTGCCAGCAGCTTTCAGGGTTATGGCTACACCTTC.

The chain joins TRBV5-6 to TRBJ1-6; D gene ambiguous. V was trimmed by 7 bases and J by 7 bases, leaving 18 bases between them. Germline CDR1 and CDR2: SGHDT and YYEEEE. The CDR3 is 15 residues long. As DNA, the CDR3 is TGTGCCAGCGGGCGTCGTGGGAGTCCAAATTCACCCCTCCACTTT. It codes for CASGRRGSPNSPLHF.

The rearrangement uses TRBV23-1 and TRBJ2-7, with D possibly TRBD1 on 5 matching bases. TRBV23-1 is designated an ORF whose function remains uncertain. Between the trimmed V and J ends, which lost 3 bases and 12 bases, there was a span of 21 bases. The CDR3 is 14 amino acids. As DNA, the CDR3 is TGCGCCAGCAGTCACTTTATCAGGGTCCCCTTTCGGTACTTC. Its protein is CASSHFIRVPFRYF.

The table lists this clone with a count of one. The CDR3, as DNA: TGTGCCAGCAGCTTACCAGATATCAATGAGCAGTTCTTC. Encoded protein: CASSLPDINEQFF. This chain joins TRBV7-6 and TRBJ2-1; D unresolved. The V gene's germline CDR1 is SGHVS and CDR2 FNYEAQ. Trimming stripped 2 bases from V and 6 bases from J, with 8 bases between. This CDR3 has 13 amino acids.

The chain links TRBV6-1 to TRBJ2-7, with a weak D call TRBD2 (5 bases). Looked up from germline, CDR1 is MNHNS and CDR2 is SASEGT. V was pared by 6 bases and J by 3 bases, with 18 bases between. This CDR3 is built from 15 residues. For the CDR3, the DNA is TGTGCCAGCAGCACCCGGACGGGAACTGGCTACGAGCAGTACTTC. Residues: CASSTRTGTGYEQYF.

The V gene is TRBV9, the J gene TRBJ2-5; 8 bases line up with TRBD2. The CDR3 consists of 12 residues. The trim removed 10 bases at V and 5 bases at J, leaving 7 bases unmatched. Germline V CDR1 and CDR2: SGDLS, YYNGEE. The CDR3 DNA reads TGTGCCCCGGGGGGGGGCGGGGAGACCCAGTACTTC. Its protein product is CAPGGGGETQYF.

The CDR3 nucleotides are TGTGCCACCAGCAGTCGACTAGCGGGGGATGATGAGCAGTTCTTC. Its protein is CATSSRLAGDDEQFF. The rearrangement links TRBV15 to TRBJ2-1; 12 positions agree with TRBD2. Germline V gives CDR1 LNHNV, CDR2 YYDKDF (reference sequence). The CDR3 has 15 amino acids. V shed 3 bases, J shed 8 bases, and the junction held 5 bases outside the gene matches.

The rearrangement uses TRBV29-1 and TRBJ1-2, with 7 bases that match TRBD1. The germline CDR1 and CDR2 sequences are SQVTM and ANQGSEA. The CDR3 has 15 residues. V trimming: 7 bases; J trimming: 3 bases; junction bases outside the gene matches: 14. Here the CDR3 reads CSAILGQSLYYGYTF. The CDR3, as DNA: TGCAGCGCGATATTGGGACAGTCGTTATACTATGGCTACACCTTC.

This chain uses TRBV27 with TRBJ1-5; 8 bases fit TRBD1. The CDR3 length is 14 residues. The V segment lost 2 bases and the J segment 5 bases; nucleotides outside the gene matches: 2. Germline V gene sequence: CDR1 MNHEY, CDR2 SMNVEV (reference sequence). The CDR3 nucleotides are TGTGCCAGCAGTTTAAGGACAGGGCATCAGCCCCAGCATTTT. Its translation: CASSLRTGHQPQHF.

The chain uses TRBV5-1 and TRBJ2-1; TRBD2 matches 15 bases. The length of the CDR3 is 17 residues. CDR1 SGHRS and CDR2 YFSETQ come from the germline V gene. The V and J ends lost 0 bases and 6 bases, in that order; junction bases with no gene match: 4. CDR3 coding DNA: TGCGCCAGCAGCTTGGAAGGACTAGCGGGGGGGCGCAATGAGCAGTTCTTC. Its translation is CASSLEGLAGGRNEQFF.